This T cell receptor beta chain was obtained from a study of Graves' ophthalmopathy and Graves' hyperthyroidism. RNA transcripts provided the template for amplifying TCR beta CDR3 regions. RT-PCR was first run with HTBI primers, then multiplex PCR in a second round. TCRdb used MiXCR to reprocess the multiplex PCR reads, holding one entry per CDR3 protein. Altogether 600,000 to 650,000 distinct CDR3 sequences are present, 22% being singletons, with the ten largest covering approximately 7%. Recruitment covered hyperthyroidism patients aged 18 to 65 whose new diagnosis was of under 2 months' duration. Orbital computed tomography, thyroid ultrasound, TRAb, serum thyroxine and clinical symptoms formed the basis of diagnosis. Germline CDR1 is MDHEN and CDR2 is SYDVKM. V trimming: 1 base; J trimming: 0 bases; junction bases outside the gene matches: 3. The CDR3 consists of 16 residues.

Sample: peripheral blood. The chain combines TRBV28 with TRBJ1-2; TRBD1 matches 9 bases. This clonotype was sampled from a woman aged 18-29 years with stable Graves' hyperthyroidism. Some clones in this sample may be carry-over from other donors' samples. Here the CDR3 DNA reads TGTGCCAGCAGTTTATCCGGGACAGGGTCTAACTATGGCTACACCTTC. It yields the protein CASSLSGTGSNYGYTF.